The clone carrying this T cell receptor (beta chain) came up once. Its specificity is unknown. Pooled samples include second doses given at about 4 or 12 weeks. These data belong to a study of T cell responses to AZD1222 COVID-19 vaccine. Some clones are missing from TCRdb's copy, which holds only in-frame ones; the method was immunoSEQ multiplex PCR. The sample holds 130,000 or so clones, about 88% seen once. The CDR3 runs to 17 residues. Trimming cost V 0 bases and J 0 bases, with 12 bases left between them. Germline loops: CDR1 MGHRA, CDR2 YSYEKL. Whole-study results and caveats: Across the whole spike, CD4 TCRs peaked at regions 160-218 and 743-854. Clonal diversity may have been underestimated, and the donors were mostly white British, with more females than males. Baseline seropositivity characterized only six AZD1222 recipients.

The clonotype comes from an adult who received the AZD1222 COVID-19 vaccine. The V and J genes are TRBV4-1 and TRBJ1-3; D is unclear. The source was peripheral blood, collected 28 days after the second AZD1222 dose. The CDR3: CASSQDRLGTSGNTIYF. CDR3 DNA: TGCGCCAGCAGCCAAGATAGGTTGGGCACCTCTGGAAACACCATATATTTT.